This T cell receptor (beta chain) was found in a study of beta chain features in type 1 diabetes (dated by TCRdb to 2017 to 2018). Regarding the research as a whole: Mean age, gender distribution, total cell number and subset yield were not different between patients and healthy donors. Across all samples, around 99 million sorted cells were examined, and cell number per subset correlated strongly with RNA yield. Naive and central memory subsets were obtained from all 28 donors, but regulatory and stem cell-like memory subsets were isolated from only 8 patients and 8 healthy donors. In the study, recently diagnosed type 1 diabetes patients and matched healthy donors were compared on the TCRB repertoires of their sorted circulating CD4+ T cell subsets. What the work shows at the level of the full study, not this receptor alone: At VDJ recombination sites, type 1 diabetes patients had fewer insertions and more deleted nucleotides, which implies abnormalities in thymic rearrangement. Naive, central memory and regulatory TCRB repertoires appeared to be more alike among patients than among healthy donors. Because small numbers of individuals were included in the HLA sub-analyses, any influence of HLA type on TCRB rearrangement was left unresolved. PCR might favor shorter templates, but patient and control samples were amplified and corrected together, so any skew would affect both groups equally. Because cDNA was sequenced instead of genomic DNA, activated cells with high expression could be over-represented, although the groups did not differ in activation or CD3 levels. In all four CD4+ subsets, TCRB CDR3 length was moderately but significantly shorter in type 1 diabetes patients.

Each donor gave one peripheral blood draw, about 100 mL on average, collected into heparinised tubes. Naive, central memory, regulatory and stem cell-like memory CD4+ T cells were sorted on a BD FACSAria II using a panel including CD45RO, CCR7, CD25, CD127, CD95 and CD27. A purity above 98% was achieved for all sorted populations. PBMCs were isolated right away by Lymphoprep density gradient centrifugation and were stained directly, without culture. So that batch effects would be minimized, each experiment stained and sorted samples in pairs, pairing one healthy donor with one patient. Comment on this clone: The clone's antigen remains unknown. Base qualities are not recorded, but no much larger clone differs from it by a single base.

V loses 4 bases at its end and J loses 6 bases; junction bases beyond the gene matches: 5. Taken from the germline V gene, the CDR1 and CDR2 loops are SGDLS and YYNGEE. From the cysteine through the phenylalanine, the CDR3 covers 15 amino acids. This entry keeps only the CDR3 DNA: 45 bases, framed from base 1. The High Capacity cDNA Reverse Transcription Kit was used to reverse transcribe all of the isolated RNA, meaning that expressed TCRB transcripts were what got sequenced. Deep immunoSEQ sequencing was applied to naive, central memory and regulatory T cell samples, giving an average of about 3.8 million total reads per sample. Sorted cells were lysed in RLT buffer and RNA was extracted with DNase-treated RNeasy Micro or Mini kits, depending on cell number. To prevent cross-contamination, each cell subset was processed individually, whereas patient and healthy donor samples were processed jointly. Using the immunoSEQ multiplex PCR, TCRB sequences were amplified from cDNA into 87-bp fragments spanning the CDR3 region. Sequencing of the amplicons was performed on the Illumina HiSeq platform. Under the source paper's analysis protocol: Synthetic template baselines were used to correct PCR bias computationally, reads within Hamming distance 2 were collapsed, and singletons that could not be merged were discarded. Reads were aligned to IMGT to assign V, D and J genes, CDR3 length, and insertions or deletions at six rearrangement sites. Clonotype counts were normalized to sorted cell number within each subset before computing true diversity and Gini coefficients with the tcR R package. The overlap coefficient, calculated on TCRB nucleotide sequences, was used to measure repertoire sharing. Held by TCRdb, this immuneACCESS table contains in-frame sequences only and omits some clones. Under half of the omission traces to an unresolved V gene where checked; the cause of the rest is unknown. That table furnishes V, J and clone size, whereas the DNA furnished D and trimming. A total of 200,000 to 250,000 clones appear in this sample, approximately 11% of them only once. Clones ranked in the top ten supply 1% to 1.5% of the sample.

The receptor was derived from a man aged 18 to 29 in good health. The rearrangement combines TRBV9 with TRBJ1-6; TRBD1 agrees with 9 junctional bases. Sequenced sample: central memory CD4+ T cells from blood. CDR3 protein: CASSRGQGRNSPLHF. The DNA sequence follows: TGTGCCAGCAGCCGGGGACAGGGCCGTAATTCACCCCTCCACTTT.